Sequencing of this T cell receptor (beta chain) was carried out in a study of cytomegalovirus exposure and HLA in healthy donors. Data came from immunoSEQ multiplex PCR; TCRdb stores just in-frame clones and leaves some out. The table lists about 110,000 clones, approximately 88% of them singletons. CDR1 is LGHNA and CDR2 is YSLEER in the germline V gene. Germline trimming cut 0 bases from V and 3 bases from J; bases unmatched to any gene: 14. The CDR3 contains 18 residues. The specimen sequenced was PBMCs. The TCR originated in a woman in her thirties in good health and CMV-seropositive. The chain has TRBV4-3 and TRBJ2-7; 7 nucleotides align to TRBD2. DNA of the CDR3: TGCGCCAGCAGCCAAGATTCCCTGTTAGGGCGGGAGTACTACGAGCAGTACTTC. This gives the protein CASSQDSLLGREYYEQYF.